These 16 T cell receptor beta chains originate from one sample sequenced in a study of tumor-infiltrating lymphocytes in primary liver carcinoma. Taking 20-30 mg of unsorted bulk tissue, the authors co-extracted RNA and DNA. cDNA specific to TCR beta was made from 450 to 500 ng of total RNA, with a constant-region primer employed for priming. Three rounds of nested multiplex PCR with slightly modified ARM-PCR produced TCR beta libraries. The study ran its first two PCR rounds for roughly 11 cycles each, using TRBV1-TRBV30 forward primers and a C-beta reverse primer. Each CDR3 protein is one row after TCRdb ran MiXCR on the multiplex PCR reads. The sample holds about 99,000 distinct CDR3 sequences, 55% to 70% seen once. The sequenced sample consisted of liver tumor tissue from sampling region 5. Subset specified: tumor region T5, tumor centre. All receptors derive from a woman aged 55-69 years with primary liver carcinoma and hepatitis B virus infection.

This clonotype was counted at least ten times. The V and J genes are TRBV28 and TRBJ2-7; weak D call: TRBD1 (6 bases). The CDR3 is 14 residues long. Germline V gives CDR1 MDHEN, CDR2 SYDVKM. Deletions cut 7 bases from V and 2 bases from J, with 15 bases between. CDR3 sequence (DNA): TGTGCCAGCACTATCGACAGGTCGCCCTACGAGCAGTACTTC. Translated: CASTIDRSPYEQYF.

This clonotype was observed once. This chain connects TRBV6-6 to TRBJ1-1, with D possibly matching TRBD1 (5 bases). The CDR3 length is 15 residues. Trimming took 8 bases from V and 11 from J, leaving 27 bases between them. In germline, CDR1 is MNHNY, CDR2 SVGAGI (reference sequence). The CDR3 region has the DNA TGTGCCAGCGGTACCCCCGGGGGACTCCGCGATGGGGCTTTCTTT. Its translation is CASGTPGGLRDGAFF.

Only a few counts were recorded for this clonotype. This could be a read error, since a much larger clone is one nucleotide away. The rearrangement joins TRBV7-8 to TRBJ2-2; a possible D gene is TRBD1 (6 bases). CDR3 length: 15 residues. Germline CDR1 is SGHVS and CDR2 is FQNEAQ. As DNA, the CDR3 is TGTACCAGCAGCTTAGAACAGGGATATCACGGGGAGCTGTTTTTT. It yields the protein CTSSLEQGYHGELFF.

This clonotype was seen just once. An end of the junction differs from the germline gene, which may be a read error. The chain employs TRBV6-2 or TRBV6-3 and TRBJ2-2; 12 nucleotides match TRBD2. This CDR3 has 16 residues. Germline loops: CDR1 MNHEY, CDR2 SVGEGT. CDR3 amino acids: CVSSYPSGRAKGELFF. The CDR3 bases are TGTGTCAGCAGTTATCCTAGCGGGAGGGCCAAGGGGGAGTTGTTTTTT.

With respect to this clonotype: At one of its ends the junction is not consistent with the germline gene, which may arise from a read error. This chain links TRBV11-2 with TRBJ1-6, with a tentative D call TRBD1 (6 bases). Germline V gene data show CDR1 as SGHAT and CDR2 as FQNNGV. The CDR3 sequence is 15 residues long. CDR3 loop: CASRTEGVNNSPLHF. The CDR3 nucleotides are TGTGCCAGCCGGACTGAGGGGGTGAATAATTCACCACTCCACTTT.

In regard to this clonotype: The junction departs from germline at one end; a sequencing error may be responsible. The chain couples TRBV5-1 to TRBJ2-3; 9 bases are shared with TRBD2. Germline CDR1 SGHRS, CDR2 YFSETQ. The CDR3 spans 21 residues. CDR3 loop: CAGSLGVRREGQLGLTDTQYF. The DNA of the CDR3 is TGCGCCGGCAGCTTGGGAGTTCGGCGGGAGGGCCAATTAGGCCTCACAGATACGCAGTATTTT.

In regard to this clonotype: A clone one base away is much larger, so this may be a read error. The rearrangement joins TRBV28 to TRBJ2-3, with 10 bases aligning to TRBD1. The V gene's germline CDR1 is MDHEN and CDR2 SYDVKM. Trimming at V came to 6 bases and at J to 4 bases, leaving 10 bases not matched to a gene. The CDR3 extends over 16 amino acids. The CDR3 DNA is TGTGCCAGCAGCCGACCTGGGACAGGGGAGGCAGATACGCAGTATTTT. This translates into CASSRPGTGEADTQYF.

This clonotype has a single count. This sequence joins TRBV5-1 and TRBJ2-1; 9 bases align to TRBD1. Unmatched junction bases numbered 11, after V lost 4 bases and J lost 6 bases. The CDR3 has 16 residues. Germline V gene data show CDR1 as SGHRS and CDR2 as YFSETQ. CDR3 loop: CASSLQTGGVSNEQFF. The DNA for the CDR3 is TGCGCCAGCAGCCTCCAAACAGGGGGCGTATCCAATGAGCAGTTCTTC.

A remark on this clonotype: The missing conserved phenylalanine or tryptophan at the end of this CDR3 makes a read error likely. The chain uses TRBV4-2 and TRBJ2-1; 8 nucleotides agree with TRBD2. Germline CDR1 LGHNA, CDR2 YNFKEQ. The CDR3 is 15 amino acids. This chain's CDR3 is CASSQDRTSRNDQFL. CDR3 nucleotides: TGTGCCAGCAGCCAAGATAGGACTAGCCGCAATGATCAGTTCTTA.

The CDR3 bases are TGTGCCAGCAGTGAATACACTAGCGGGATGTACTATGAGCAGTACTTC. Translation: CASSEYTSGMYYEQYF. The genes are TRBV6-2 or TRBV6-3 and TRBJ2-7, with 10 positions matching TRBD2. Germline V CDR1 and CDR2: MNHEY, SVGEGT. The CDR3 is 16 residues long. V gave up 5 bases and J gave up 7 bases; unmatched junction bases: 14.

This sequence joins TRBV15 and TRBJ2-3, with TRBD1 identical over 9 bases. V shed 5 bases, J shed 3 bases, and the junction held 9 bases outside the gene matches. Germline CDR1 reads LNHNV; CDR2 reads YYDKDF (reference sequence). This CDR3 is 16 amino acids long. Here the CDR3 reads CATSVGQGSGTDTQYF. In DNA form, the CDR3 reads TGTGCCACCAGCGTAGGACAGGGGAGCGGTACAGATACGCAGTATTTT. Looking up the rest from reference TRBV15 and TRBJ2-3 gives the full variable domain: DAMVIQNPRYQVTQFGKPVTLSCSQTLNHNVMYWYQQKSSQAPKLLFHYYDKDFNNEADTPDNFQSRRPNTSFCFLDIRSPGLGDTAMYLCATSVGQGSGTDTQYFGPGTRLTVL.

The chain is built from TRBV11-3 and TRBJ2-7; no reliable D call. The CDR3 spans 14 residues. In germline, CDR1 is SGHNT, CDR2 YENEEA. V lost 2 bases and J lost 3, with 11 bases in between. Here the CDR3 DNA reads TGTGCCAGCAGCTTAAGGGTGGGCCGCTACGAGCAGTACTTC. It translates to CASSLRVGRYEQYF.

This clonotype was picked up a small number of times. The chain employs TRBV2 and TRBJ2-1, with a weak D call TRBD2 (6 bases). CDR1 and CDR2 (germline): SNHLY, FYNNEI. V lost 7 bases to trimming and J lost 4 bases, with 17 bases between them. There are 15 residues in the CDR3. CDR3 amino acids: CASNTGEGIYNEQFF. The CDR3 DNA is TGTGCCAGCAATACGGGAGAGGGGATTTACAATGAGCAGTTCTTC.

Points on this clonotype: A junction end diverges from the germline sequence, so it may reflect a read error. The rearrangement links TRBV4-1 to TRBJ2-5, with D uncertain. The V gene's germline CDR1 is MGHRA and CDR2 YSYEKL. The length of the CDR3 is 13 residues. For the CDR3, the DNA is TGCGCCAGCAGCCGGTGGAGAAAGGAGACCCAGCACTTC. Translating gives CASSRWRKETQHF.

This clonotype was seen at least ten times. CDR3 nucleotides: TGTGCCAGCAGCTCATGGGGGACAGGGGGCACCGGGGAGCTGTTTTTT. Its translation: CASSSWGTGGTGELFF. The chain carries TRBV7-8 and TRBJ2-2; 11 nucleotides align to TRBD1. Germline values: CDR1 SGHVS, CDR2 FQNEAQ. This CDR3 has 16 residues. J gave up 4 bases and V 4 bases, and 5 bases lay outside the gene matches.

This CDR3 reads CASIRQRANYGYTF. CDR3 coding DNA: TGTGCCAGCATAAGGCAGAGAGCTAACTATGGCTACACCTTC. The V and J genes are TRBV28 and TRBJ1-2; D ambiguous. Trimming took 7 bases from V and 0 from J, leaving 12 bases between them. Germline V CDR1 and CDR2: MDHEN, SYDVKM. The CDR3 spans 14 residues.